This entry describes one TCR beta chain. CDR3 length: 17 residues. V was clipped by 4 bases and J by 0 bases, with 13 bases between them. Germline V CDR1 and CDR2: KGHSH, LQKENI. The sample comes from a study of blood T cell repertoires in COVID-19. About the research overall: The United States, Italy and Spain supplied acute and convalescent COVID-19 samples.

Clones were read by immunoSEQ multiplex PCR, and TCRdb kept only the in-frame ones, dropping some. The table lists 200,000 to 250,000 clones, about nine tenths of them singletons. The chain is built from TRBV18 and TRBJ2-6; no firm D call. The TCR sequence derives from a man aged 25-45 years with COVID-19, enrolled during active disease. Sequencing used peripheral blood. CDR3 DNA sequence: TGTGCCAGCTCACTTTCGATCGCAGACTCTGGGGCCAACGTCCTGACTTTC. It specifies CASSLSIADSGANVLTF.